This T cell receptor beta chain was recorded in a study of blood T cell repertoires in COVID-19. Study details: There were acute and convalescent COVID-19 samples, and they came from the United States, Italy and Spain. In each case, the material was cDNA or gDNA derived from T cells, B-cell-depleted T cells, or PBMCs.

The CDR3 runs to 16 residues. Germline CDR1 and CDR2: LGHDT and YNNKEL (reference sequence). Trimming removed 3 bases from V and 5 bases from J, with 20 bases in between. As handled by the study authors: By means of reference gene primer amplification, nucleated cell counts were estimated. Data came from immunoSEQ multiplex PCR; TCRdb stores just in-frame clones and leaves some out. The V and J calls and the clone size are those of that table, but D and trimming were determined from the DNA. The sample has some 250,000 clones; 88% are singletons. The TCR originated in a woman aged 30 to 39 with acute or convalescent COVID-19. Sequencing used peripheral blood. The chain uses TRBV3-1 (or the pseudogene TRBV3-2) and TRBJ2-7, with D perhaps matching TRBD1 (5 bases). The CDR3 DNA follows: TGTGCCAGCAGCCAGGTAGACAGCCGGACCCCCCACGAGCAGTACTTC. It codes for CASSQVDSRTPHEQYF.